Sequencing of this T cell receptor (beta chain) was carried out in a study of T-cell reconstitution after alpha-beta-depleted transplantation in children. This clonotype occurred once. TCRbeta library construction was performed incorporating unique molecular identifiers. TCRdb reanalysed the PCR reads using MiXCR and keeps one entry per CDR3 protein. The data contain about a million distinct CDR3 sequences, about 30% of them singletons. This CDR3 region has 17 residues. V lost 4 bases and J lost 4; bases outside the gene matches: 8. Germline V gene data show CDR1 as LGHDT and CDR2 as YNNKEL (reference sequence).

This TCR was recovered from a boy under three years old who had a stem cell transplant for SCID, so the T cells may come from the graft donor. The sequencing here drew on PBMCs, mostly from graft donor cells, taken 360 days after TCRalphabeta/CD19-depleted stem cell transplant. The chain employs TRBV3-1 and TRBJ2-5; 14 bases map to TRBD2. The CDR3 bases are TGTGCCAGCAGCCCTTGGACTAGCGGGGGGCCGCTAGAGACCCAGTACTTC. Amino acids: CASSPWTSGGPLETQYF.